The rows below give T cell receptor beta chains drawn from one sample of a study of T cells in Graves' hyperthyroidism and ophthalmopathy. TCRdb reprocessed the multiplex PCR reads via MiXCR and lists one record per CDR3 protein. Among 350,000 to 450,000 distinct CDR3 sequences listed, about 14% were seen once. Sequencing was carried out using blood. The source is a man between 50 and 59 years old with Graves' ophthalmopathy. CDR3s include the opening cysteine and the closing phenylalanine or tryptophan. Each record gives: V gene, D gene, clone size, J gene, CDR3 protein, CDR3 DNA. D genes are given only for firm matches. Clone size, where shown, is once, few, many, or a class for clones that have expanded.

v_call: TRBV18
d_call: NA
clone_size: many
j_call: TRBJ2-3
cdr3_aa: CASSLNSASTDTQYF
cdr3_nt: TGTGCCAGCTCACTCAACTCTGCTAGCACAGATACGCAGTATTTT

v_call: TRBV2
d_call: NA
clone_size: NA
j_call: TRBJ2-2
cdr3_aa: CASSEIQAGELFF
cdr3_nt: TGTGCCAGCAGTGAAATCCAGGCCGGGGAGCTGTTTTTT

v_call: TRBV3-1
d_call: TRBD1
clone_size: many
j_call: TRBJ2-4
cdr3_aa: CASSQGTGLAKNIQYF
cdr3_nt: TGTGCCAGCAGCCAAGGGACAGGCCTAGCCAAAAACATTCAGTACTTC

v_call: TRBV2
d_call: NA
clone_size: many
j_call: TRBJ2-3
cdr3_aa: CASSTITADTQYF
cdr3_nt: TGTGCCAGCAGCACCATCACGGCGGATACGCAGTATTTT

v_call: TRBV5-1
d_call: NA
clone_size: many
j_call: TRBJ1-2
cdr3_aa: CASSRSREVYGYTF
cdr3_nt: TGCGCCAGCAGCAGGAGTAGGGAGGTCTATGGCTACACCTTC

v_call: TRBV2
d_call: NA
clone_size: many
j_call: TRBJ2-7
cdr3_aa: CASRRGPSSGYEQYF
cdr3_nt: TGTGCCAGCAGGAGGGGACCCTCCTCTGGCTACGAGCAGTACTTC

v_call: TRBV7-8
d_call: TRBD2
clone_size: many
j_call: TRBJ2-1
cdr3_aa: CASSDGLAGFYNEQFF
cdr3_nt: TGTGCCAGCAGCGACGGACTAGCGGGATTCTACAATGAGCAGTTCTTC

v_call: TRBV27
d_call: NA
clone_size: NA
j_call: TRBJ1-3
cdr3_aa: CASSFTGTGNTIYF
cdr3_nt: TGTGCCAGCAGTTTTACAGGGACTGGAAACACCATATATTTT

v_call: TRBV9
d_call: TRBD2
clone_size: few
j_call: TRBJ2-5
cdr3_aa: CASSVALAGLQETQYF
cdr3_nt: TGTGCCAGCAGCGTAGCCCTAGCGGGTCTCCAAGAGACCCAGTACTTC

v_call: TRBV12-3/TRBV12-4
d_call: TRBD1
clone_size: many
j_call: TRBJ2-7
cdr3_aa: CASSQDRGSLGEQYF
cdr3_nt: TGTGCCAGCTCGCAAGACAGGGGATCTCTGGGCGAGCAGTACTTC

v_call: TRBV12-3/TRBV12-4
d_call: NA
clone_size: many
j_call: TRBJ2-7
cdr3_aa: CASSLRGREQYF
cdr3_nt: TGTGCCAGCAGTTTGCGGGGGCGCGAGCAGTACTTC

v_call: TRBV20-1
d_call: TRBD2
clone_size: many
j_call: TRBJ2-7
cdr3_aa: CSAWGLAGALYEQYF
cdr3_nt: TGCAGTGCCTGGGGACTAGCGGGAGCTCTGTACGAGCAGTACTTC

v_call: TRBV2
d_call: TRBD1
clone_size: many
j_call: TRBJ2-7
cdr3_aa: CASSEKDRGYEQYF
cdr3_nt: TGTGCCAGCAGTGAAAAGGACAGGGGTTACGAGCAGTACTTC

v_call: TRBV29-1
d_call: NA
clone_size: NA
j_call: TRBJ1-2
cdr3_aa: CSVEDTNYGYTF
cdr3_nt: TGCAGCGTTGAGGACACTAACTATGGCTACACCTTC

v_call: TRBV7-8
d_call: TRBD1
clone_size: many
j_call: TRBJ2-7
cdr3_aa: CASSLMGQSYEQYF
cdr3_nt: TGTGCCAGCAGCTTAATGGGACAGTCCTACGAGCAGTACTTC

v_call: TRBV10-3
d_call: TRBD2
clone_size: NA
j_call: TRBJ2-5
cdr3_aa: CAISEAGEETQYF
cdr3_nt: TGTGCCATCAGTGAAGCGGGAGAGGAGACCCAGTACTTC

v_call: TRBV20-1
d_call: TRBD1
clone_size: many
j_call: TRBJ1-2
cdr3_aa: CSASETGTDGYTF
cdr3_nt: TGCAGTGCTTCCGAGACAGGGACGGATGGCTACACCTTC

v_call: TRBV24-1
d_call: NA
clone_size: many
j_call: TRBJ2-5
cdr3_aa: CATSDHSGETQYF
cdr3_nt: TGTGCCACCAGTGACCATTCCGGGGAGACCCAGTACTTC

v_call: TRBV14
d_call: NA
clone_size: many
j_call: TRBJ2-5
cdr3_aa: CASSQEEFRQETQYF
cdr3_nt: TGTGCCAGCAGCCAAGAGGAGTTTCGGCAAGAGACCCAGTACTTC

v_call: TRBV30
d_call: TRBD2
clone_size: many
j_call: TRBJ2-7
cdr3_aa: CAWCGGISYEQYF
cdr3_nt: TGTGCCTGGTGCGGGGGTATCTCCTACGAGCAGTACTTC

v_call: TRBV19
d_call: TRBD1
clone_size: few
j_call: TRBJ2-1
cdr3_aa: CASSIYSGTGMYDEQFF
cdr3_nt: TGTGCCAGTAGTATATACAGCGGGACAGGGATGTACGATGAGCAGTTCTTC

v_call: TRBV29-1
d_call: NA
clone_size: many
j_call: TRBJ2-5
cdr3_aa: CSARGVGGQETQYF
cdr3_nt: TGCAGCGCGAGAGGGGTCGGCGGACAAGAGACCCAGTACTTC

v_call: TRBV7-8
d_call: NA
clone_size: NA
j_call: TRBJ1-1
cdr3_aa: CASQRQMNTEAFF
cdr3_nt: TGTGCCAGCCAAAGGCAAATGAACACTGAAGCTTTCTTT

v_call: TRBV3-1
d_call: TRBD2
clone_size: NA
j_call: TRBJ2-7
cdr3_aa: CASSPRLAGYEQYF
cdr3_nt: TGTGCCAGCAGCCCCCGTTTAGCGGGATACGAGCAGTACTTC

v_call: TRBV27
d_call: NA
clone_size: few
j_call: TRBJ2-1
cdr3_aa: CASSLFPGRKYNEQFF
cdr3_nt: TGTGCCAGCAGTTTATTTCCGGGGCGGAAATACAATGAGCAGTTCTTC

v_call: TRBV6-2/TRBV6-3
d_call: TRBD2
clone_size: NA
j_call: TRBJ2-7
cdr3_aa: CASTLEGGNYEQYF
cdr3_nt: TGTGCCAGCACCCTCGAGGGAGGGAACTACGAGCAGTACTTC

v_call: TRBV6-1
d_call: NA
clone_size: few
j_call: TRBJ1-2
cdr3_aa: CASSPDRTNLIYGYTF
cdr3_nt: TGTGCCAGCAGCCCCGACAGGACGAACCTTATCTATGGCTACACCTTC

v_call: TRBV20-1
d_call: TRBD2
clone_size: NA
j_call: TRBJ2-3
cdr3_aa: CSARPSSGPTDTQYF
cdr3_nt: TGCAGTGCTAGACCCTCTAGCGGGCCCACAGATACGCAGTATTTT

v_call: TRBV6-9
d_call: NA
clone_size: NA
j_call: TRBJ2-3
cdr3_aa: CAGSYVRSSGRTDTQYF
cdr3_nt: TGTGCCGGCAGTTACGTGAGGAGTAGCGGCCGCACAGATACGCAGTATTTT

v_call: TRBV29-1
d_call: TRBD1
clone_size: NA
j_call: TRBJ1-2
cdr3_aa: CSVEIGQGHYGYTF
cdr3_nt: TGCAGCGTTGAGATTGGACAGGGGCACTATGGCTACACCTTC

v_call: TRBV18
d_call: TRBD2
clone_size: many
j_call: TRBJ2-1
cdr3_aa: CASSPPGLAGSNEQFF
cdr3_nt: TGTGCCAGCTCACCACCCGGACTAGCGGGGTCAAATGAGCAGTTCTTC

v_call: TRBV20-1
d_call: NA
clone_size: many
j_call: TRBJ1-5
cdr3_aa: CSASSLFGNQPQHF
cdr3_nt: TGCAGTGCTAGTTCGCTTTTTGGCAATCAGCCCCAGCATTTT

v_call: TRBV3-1
d_call: NA
clone_size: many
j_call: TRBJ1-1
cdr3_aa: CASSSGTAVTEAFF
cdr3_nt: TGTGCCAGCAGCTCCGGGACTGCGGTGACTGAAGCTTTCTTT

v_call: TRBV20-1
d_call: TRBD2
clone_size: many
j_call: TRBJ2-3
cdr3_aa: CSARVRSLAGTTDTQYF
cdr3_nt: TGCAGTGCGAGGGTACGGTCCCTAGCGGGAACCACAGATACGCAGTATTTT

v_call: TRBV12-3/TRBV12-4
d_call: NA
clone_size: few
j_call: TRBJ2-7
cdr3_aa: CASSTDGYEQYF
cdr3_nt: TGTGCCAGCAGCACAGATGGCTACGAGCAGTACTTC

v_call: TRBV19
d_call: TRBD2
clone_size: NA
j_call: TRBJ2-2
cdr3_aa: CASSGASGYTGELFF
cdr3_nt: TGTGCCAGTAGTGGGGCTAGCGGATACACCGGGGAGCTGTTTTTT

v_call: TRBV12-5
d_call: NA
clone_size: few
j_call: TRBJ2-7
cdr3_aa: CASGFQGPYEQYF
cdr3_nt: TGTGCTAGTGGTTTTCAGGGGCCCTACGAGCAGTACTTC

v_call: TRBV3-1
d_call: NA
clone_size: many
j_call: TRBJ2-1
cdr3_aa: CASSPPRVAAYNEQFF
cdr3_nt: TGTGCCAGCAGCCCCCCTCGGGTAGCGGCCTACAATGAGCAGTTCTTC

v_call: TRBV7-9
d_call: NA
clone_size: many
j_call: TRBJ1-1
cdr3_aa: CASSSFSIRNTEAFF
cdr3_nt: TGTGCCAGCAGCTCTTTTTCCATTCGAAACACTGAAGCTTTCTTT

v_call: TRBV18
d_call: TRBD2
clone_size: many
j_call: TRBJ2-5
cdr3_aa: CASSPRSGIKETQYF
cdr3_nt: TGTGCCAGCTCACCAAGAAGCGGGATAAAAGAGACCCAGTACTTC

v_call: TRBV7-9
d_call: NA
clone_size: many
j_call: TRBJ2-1
cdr3_aa: CASSFPGGMYNEQFF
cdr3_nt: TGTGCCAGCAGCTTTCCAGGGGGGATGTACAATGAGCAGTTCTTC

v_call: TRBV20-1
d_call: NA
clone_size: many
j_call: TRBJ1-5
cdr3_aa: CSANEGSNQPQHF
cdr3_nt: TGCAGTGCTAATGAGGGTAGCAATCAGCCCCAGCATTTT

v_call: TRBV5-1
d_call: TRBD2
clone_size: many
j_call: TRBJ2-7
cdr3_aa: CASSRTSGSSYEQYF
cdr3_nt: TGCGCCAGCAGCAGGACTAGCGGGAGCTCCTACGAGCAGTACTTC

v_call: TRBV30
d_call: NA
clone_size: many
j_call: TRBJ2-1
cdr3_aa: CAWRGGEGGTKPYNEQFF
cdr3_nt: TGTGCCTGGAGGGGGGGCGAAGGCGGGACGAAACCGTACAATGAGCAGTTCTTC

v_call: TRBV25-1
d_call: TRBD1
clone_size: many
j_call: TRBJ2-7
cdr3_aa: CASSRQQGGVSYEQYF
cdr3_nt: TGTGCCAGCAGTCGCCAACAGGGGGGTGTTTCCTACGAGCAGTACTTC

v_call: TRBV9
d_call: NA
clone_size: many
j_call: TRBJ2-1
cdr3_aa: CASSPGDNEQFF
cdr3_nt: TGTGCCAGCAGCCCAGGGGACAATGAGCAGTTCTTC